The T cell receptor (beta chain) under discussion was sequenced for a study of cytomegalovirus exposure and HLA in healthy donors. In this sample, this clone turned up a few times. Antigen specificity is unknown. Primers: 60 Vbeta forward and 13 Jbeta reverse. Clones were sequenced by immunoSEQ multiplex PCR, and TCRdb holds only the in-frame ones, with some missing. The sample carries some 89,000 clones, about 70% recorded once. This CDR3 has 11 amino acids. Looked up from germline, CDR1 is KGHSH and CDR2 is LQKENI. Deletions cut 4 bases from V and 6 bases from J, with 7 bases between. The study, taken as a whole, reports: The classifier reportedly diagnosed cytomegalovirus status with high specificity and sensitivity. A missense variant in DCLRE1C was later tied to TCR beta V- and J-gene trimming. Later analysis suggested most CMV-associated TCR beta chains were HLA-restricted.

The sequence came from a man between 60 and 75 years old in good health and CMV-seronegative. Sequenced: PBMCs. This chain joins TRBV18 and TRBJ2-7; D perhaps matches TRBD2 (6 bases). CDR3 region: CASSQEGEQYF. The CDR3 coding sequence is TGTGCCAGCTCACAGGAGGGCGAGCAGTACTTC.